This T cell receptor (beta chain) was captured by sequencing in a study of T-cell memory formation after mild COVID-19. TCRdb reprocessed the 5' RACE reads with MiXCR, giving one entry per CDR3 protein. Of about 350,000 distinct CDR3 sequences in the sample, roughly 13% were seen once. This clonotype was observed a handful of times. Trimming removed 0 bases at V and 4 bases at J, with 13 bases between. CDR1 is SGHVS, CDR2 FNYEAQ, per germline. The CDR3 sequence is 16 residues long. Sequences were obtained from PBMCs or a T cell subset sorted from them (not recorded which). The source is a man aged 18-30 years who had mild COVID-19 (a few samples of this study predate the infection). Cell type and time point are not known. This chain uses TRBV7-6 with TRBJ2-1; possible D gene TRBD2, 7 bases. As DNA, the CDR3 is TGTGCCAGCAGCTTAGCCGGGGGGCCGGTGTACAATGAGCAGTTCTTC. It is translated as CASSLAGGPVYNEQFF.